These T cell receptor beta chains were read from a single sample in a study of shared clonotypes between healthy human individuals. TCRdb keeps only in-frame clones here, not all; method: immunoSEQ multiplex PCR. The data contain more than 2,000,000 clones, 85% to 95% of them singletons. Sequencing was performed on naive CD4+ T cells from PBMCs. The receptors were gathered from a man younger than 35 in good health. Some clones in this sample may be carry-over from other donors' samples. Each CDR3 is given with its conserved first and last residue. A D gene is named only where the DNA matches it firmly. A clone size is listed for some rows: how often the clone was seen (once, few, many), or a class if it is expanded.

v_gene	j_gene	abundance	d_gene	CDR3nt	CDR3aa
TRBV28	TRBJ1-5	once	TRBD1	TGTGCCAGCAGTTCGGACAGGGATGGAGGGAGCAATCAGCCCCAGCATTTT	CASSSDRDGGSNQPQHF
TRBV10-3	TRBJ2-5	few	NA	TGTGCCATCAGTGAGGCCCGGACTCCTCAAGAGACCCAGTACTTC	CAISEARTPQETQYF
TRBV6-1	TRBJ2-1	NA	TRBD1	TGTGCCAGCAGTGGAACAGGGGGCAATGGCAATGAGCAGTTCTTC	CASSGTGGNGNEQFF
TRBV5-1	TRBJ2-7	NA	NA	TGCGCCAGCAGCACCGCAAGTATAAGCTACGAGCAGTACTTC	CASSTASISYEQYF
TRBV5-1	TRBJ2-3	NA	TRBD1	TGCGCCAGCAGCTCACAGGGGTTCACAGATACGCAGTATTTT	CASSSQGFTDTQYF
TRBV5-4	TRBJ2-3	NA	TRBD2	TGTGCCAGCAGGGAGCGAGCGGGATTCACAGATACGCAGTATTTT	CASRERAGFTDTQYF
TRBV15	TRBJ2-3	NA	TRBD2	TGTGCCACCAGCAGCAAACGACTAGCGGGAGGCACAGATACGCAGTATTTT	CATSSKRLAGGTDTQYF
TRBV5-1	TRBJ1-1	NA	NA	TGCGCCAGCAGCTTCACAGGGTTGGACACTGAAGCTTTCTTT	CASSFTGLDTEAFF
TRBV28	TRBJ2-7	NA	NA	TGTGCCAGCGCGAGCTTCGAGCAGTACTTC	CASASFEQYF
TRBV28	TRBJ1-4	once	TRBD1	TGTGCCAGCAGTTCCCAGGGGGCGGGGAAAGAAAAACTGTTTTTT	CASSSQGAGKEKLFF
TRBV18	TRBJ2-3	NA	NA	TGTGCCAGCTCACCACCTTCGCGGGCAGATACGCAGTATTTT	CASSPPSRADTQYF
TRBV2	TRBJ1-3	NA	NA	TGTGCCAGCAGGCTCGGGACCAGCGGAAACACCATATATTTT	CASRLGTSGNTIYF
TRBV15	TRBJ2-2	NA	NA	TGTGCCACCAGCAGAGATCAACAGGGTTCCGGGGAGCTGTTTTTT	CATSRDQQGSGELFF
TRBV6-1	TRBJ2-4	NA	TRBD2	TGTGCCAGCACCCCGGGGGGCATTCAGTACTTC	CASTPGGIQYF
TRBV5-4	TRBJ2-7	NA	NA	TGTGCCAGCAGCTTGACCCTGGATACCTACGAGCAGTACTTC	CASSLTLDTYEQYF
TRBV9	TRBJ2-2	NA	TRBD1	TGTGCCAGCAGCCGACAGTGGACAGGGCGCACCGGGGAGCTGTTTTTT	CASSRQWTGRTGELFF
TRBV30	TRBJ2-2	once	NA	TGTGCCTGGAGTGCTAGGACCGGGGAGCTGTTTTTT	CAWSARTGELFF
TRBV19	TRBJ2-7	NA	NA	TGTGCCAGTAGTATAGACGGACAGCTATCCTACGAGCAGTACTTC	CASSIDGQLSYEQYF
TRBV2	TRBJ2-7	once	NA	TGTGCCAGCAACGAAGGAGTCTACGAGCAGTACTTC	CASNEGVYEQYF
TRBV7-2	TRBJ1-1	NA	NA	TGTGCCAGCAGCTTTATAGAAGTCATGAACACTGAAGCTTTCTTT	CASSFIEVMNTEAFF
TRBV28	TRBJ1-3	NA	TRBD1	TGTGCCAGCAGTTTAGGACAGGGGGCGCAAGGAAACACCATATATTTT	CASSLGQGAQGNTIYF
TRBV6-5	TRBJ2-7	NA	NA	TGTGCCAGCAGTTCGCGAGAGGCCCTCTACGAGCAGTACTTC	CASSSREALYEQYF
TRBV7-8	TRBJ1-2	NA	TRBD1	TGTGCCAGCAGCTTAGGGACAGGGTGGTATGGCTACACCTTC	CASSLGTGWYGYTF
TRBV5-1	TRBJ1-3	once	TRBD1	TGCGCCAGCAGTCTTACAGGGGGCCTTTCTGGAAACACCATATATTTT	CASSLTGGLSGNTIYF
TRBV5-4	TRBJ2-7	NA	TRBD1	TGTGCCAGCAGCCCATCCGGGACAGGGGCCTACGAGCAGTACTTC	CASSPSGTGAYEQYF
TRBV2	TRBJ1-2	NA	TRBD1	TGTGCCAGCAGTGAAGGGACAGGGTATGGCTACACCTTC	CASSEGTGYGYTF